This T cell receptor beta chain comes out of a study of Ad26.COV2.S vaccination and SARS-CoV-2 variants. Study background: Doses of Ad26.COV2.S were injected into muscle once or twice, 56 days apart. Broader study findings: The placebo group had lower spike-specific TCR breadth than the vaccine recipients did.

Generated by immunoSEQ multiplex PCR, the TCRdb table keeps only in-frame clones and is missing some. The sample yields fewer than 800,000 clones, around 92% seen once. Germline assignment: CDR1 LGHDT and CDR2 YNNKEL (reference sequence). V shed 4 bases and J 2 bases; nucleotides not matched to a gene: 12. This CDR3 has 17 residues. As to this clone: What it binds is not known.

Treatment reported: some 20 received Ad26.COV2.S at low or high dose, single or two shots; a few received placebo; per-sample allocation not given. Samples analyzed were those drawn on day 63 after the first vaccine or placebo injection. This sequence joins TRBV3-1 (or the pseudogene TRBV3-2) and TRBJ2-3; TRBD2 matches 7 bases. The source is a person aged 18-65 years who received the Ad26.COV2.S COVID-19 vaccine or a placebo. The source material was peripheral blood, sampled in a trial of Ad26.COV2.S vaccine versus placebo. The DNA of the CDR3 is TGTGCCAGCAGCCCTTCCCCCCAGCGGGGCTTCACAGATACGCAGTATTTT. It specifies CASSPSPQRGFTDTQYF.